The 13 T cell receptor beta chains below come from one sample, sequenced in a study of blood T cell repertoires in COVID-19. The repertoire was sequenced with immunoSEQ multiplex PCR; TCRdb's copy has only in-frame clones and lacks some. The sample has about 15,000 clones; 80% to 85% are singletons. Material: peripheral blood. The source is a man aged 80 or over with active or convalescent COVID-19.

The V and J genes are TRBV18 and TRBJ2-1; 8 bases align to TRBD1. Per germline, CDR1 KGHSH and CDR2 LQKENI. CDR3 length: 15 residues. V dropped 1 base and J dropped 4; count of bases not matched to a gene: 3. The CDR3 here is CASSPRQGSYNEQFF. The CDR3 DNA reads TGTGCCAGCTCACCACGACAGGGGTCGTACAATGAGCAGTTCTTC.

This rearrangement joins TRBV5-1 to TRBJ1-1; possibly TRBD1 for D (6 bases). Trimming left V 0 bases short and J 3 bases short, with 9 bases between. The CDR3 runs to 14 residues. Germline-derived CDR1 and CDR2 are SGHRS and YFSETQ. The DNA of the CDR3 is TGCGCCAGCAGCTTGGTACAGGGAGACACTGAAGCTTTCTTT. As protein: CASSLVQGDTEAFF. Based on the CDR3 plus reference TRBV5-1 and TRBJ1-1, the full variable domain is KAGVTQTPRYLIKTRGQQVTLSCSPISGHRSVSWYQQTPGQGLQFLFEYFSETQRNKGNFPGRFSGRQFSNSRSEMNVSTLELGDSALYLCASSLVQGDTEAFFGQGTRLTVV.

The chain links TRBV5-1 to TRBJ1-3, with TRBD1 as a possible D gene (6 bases). Germline CDR1 reads SGHRS; CDR2 reads YFSETQ. This CDR3 is 14 amino acids long. V was trimmed by 1 base and J by 1 base, leaving 6 bases between them. CDR3 sequence: CASSLTGSGNTIYF. CDR3 coding DNA: TGCGCCAGCAGCTTGACAGGGTCTGGAAACACCATATATTTT.

The V gene is TRBV5-1, the J gene TRBJ2-7; 11 bases are a match to TRBD1. Germline lookup yields CDR1 SGHRS and CDR2 YFSETQ. This CDR3 region has 16 residues. Unmatched junction bases numbered 5, after V lost 1 base and J lost 2 bases. The CDR3 DNA follows: TGCGCCAGCAGCTTGAACGGACAGGGGGCCACCTACGAGCAGTACTTC. Amino acids: CASSLNGQGATYEQYF.

This chain uses TRBV9 with TRBJ2-7; TRBD1 is a possible D gene (6 bases). In germline, CDR1 is SGDLS, CDR2 YYNGEE. The CDR3 is 14 residues long. V dropped 4 bases and J dropped 6 bases, with 17 bases sitting between them. The CDR3 DNA reads TGTGCCAGCAGCAAGGGTGGGGGCGCGGGCGAGCAGTACTTC. As protein: CASSKGGGAGEQYF.

CDR3 amino acids: CASQPGSDGVYEQYF. DNA of the CDR3: TGCGCCAGCCAACCGGGTAGCGATGGGGTCTACGAGCAGTACTTC. The chain combines TRBV4-1 with TRBJ2-7; possible D gene TRBD2, 5 bases. This CDR3 contains 15 residues. Trimming removed 8 bases from V and 3 bases from J, with 20 bases in between. Germline V gives CDR1 MGHRA, CDR2 YSYEKL.

The gene calls are TRBV6-5 and TRBJ1-1; possibly TRBD1 for D (5 bases). From germline, CDR1 is MNHEY and CDR2 SVGAGI. The V and J ends lost 10 bases and 4 bases respectively, with 22 bases between them. The length of the CDR3 is 15 residues. The chain's CDR3 is CATHLSGGGTTEAFF. CDR3 nucleotides: TGTGCCACGCACCTGAGCGGGGGAGGTACCACTGAAGCTTTCTTT.

The chain has TRBV24-1 and TRBJ2-1; 15 nucleotides align to TRBD2. CDR1 KGHDR and CDR2 SFDVKD come from the germline V gene. The CDR3 spans 16 residues. V lost 4 bases and J lost 7; bases outside the gene matches: 4. DNA of the CDR3: TGTGCCACCAGTGACCCAGGGACTAGCGGGGGGAATGAGCAGTTCTTC. Its protein is CATSDPGTSGGNEQFF.

The gene calls are TRBV7-2 and TRBJ2-7, with 10 bases matching TRBD1. Germline V lookup: CDR1 SGHTA, CDR2 FQGNSA. With 3 bases clipped from V and 6 bases from J, the junction kept 8 bases outside the gene matches. There are 15 residues in the CDR3. CDR3 DNA sequence: TGTGCCAGCAGCTTTGCGGGGACAGGGGCCCCCGAGCAGTACTTC. Translating it yields CASSFAGTGAPEQYF.

The gene calls are TRBV21-1 and TRBJ2-7; TRBD2, the D gene given by the table, was not confirmed from the DNA. TRBV21-1 is noted as a pseudogene. The CDR3 sequence is 17 residues long. The CDR3 DNA reads TGTGCCAGCAGCAAAGATTCATCGGGGGGGTCTTTTTACGAGCAGTACTTC. Translated: CASSKDSSGGSFYEQYF.

The gene calls are TRBV11-2 and TRBJ2-5; TRBD2 matches at 13 bases. Germline V gene sequence: CDR1 SGHAT, CDR2 FQNNGV. Losses at the gene ends were 1 base for V and 2 bases for J; bases not matched to a gene: 4. The CDR3 is 17 amino acids. The CDR3 DNA sequence: TGTGCCAGCAGCTTAGGGACTAGCGGGGGACCACAAGAGACCCAGTACTTC. Translated, it gives CASSLGTSGGPQETQYF.

This clone was recorded once. CDR3 region: CASSQRTGQGATNEKLFF. The DNA of the CDR3 is TGCGCCAGCAGCCAACGAACAGGGCAAGGGGCAACTAATGAAAAACTGTTTTTT. The chain employs TRBV4-3 and TRBJ1-4; D possibly corresponds to TRBD1 (6 bases). The CDR3 covers 18 residues. CDR1 and CDR2 (germline): LGHNA, YSLEER. The V end was cut by 2 bases, the J end by 0 bases, with 16 bases between.

CDR3 loop: CASSLDGGPRNEQYF. In nucleotides, the CDR3 is TGTGCCAGCAGTTTAGATGGGGGCCCTAGGAACGAGCAGTACTTC. This chain links TRBV27 with TRBJ2-7; maybe TRBD1 (6 bases). Deletions cut 2 bases from V and 5 bases from J, with 16 bases between. Germline V CDR1 and CDR2: MNHEY, SMNVEV (reference sequence). The CDR3 loop spans 15 amino acids.